The 13 T cell receptor beta chains reported below all come from one sample, sequenced in a study of blood T cell repertoires in COVID-19. Measured with immunoSEQ multiplex PCR; TCRdb has only the in-frame clones, and not every one. The data hold roughly 78,000 clones, with roughly 90% observed a single time. The sequenced sample was peripheral blood. The receptors were gathered from a man in his forties or fifties with acute or convalescent COVID-19.

V usage is TRBV11-2 and J usage is TRBJ1-4, with 7 bases identical to TRBD1. This CDR3 has 15 residues. Germline V gives CDR1 SGHAT, CDR2 FQNNGV. V gave up 1 base and J gave up 8 bases; unmatched junction bases: 7. The DNA for the CDR3 is TGTGCCAGCAGCTTAGTGGTACAGGGGAAGGAAAAACTGTTTTTT. Translated, it gives CASSLVVQGKEKLFF.

J is TRBJ1-5 and V is TRBV7-8, with D unresolved. The germline CDR1 and CDR2 sequences are SGHVS and FQNEAQ. This CDR3 region has 15 residues. Trimming took off 5 bases at V and 1 base at J, with 12 bases between the two ends. CDR3 in DNA: TGTGCCAGCAGCGTCGGGAGGTGGAGCAATCAGCCCCAGCATTTT. This sequence encodes CASSVGRWSNQPQHF.

The chain has TRBV19 and TRBJ2-7, with unresolved D. The CDR3 is made up of 12 amino acids. Trimming cost V 5 bases and J 2 bases, with 7 bases left between them. Germline V CDR1 and CDR2: LNHDA, SQIVND (reference sequence). In nucleotides, the CDR3 is TGTGCCAGTAGTCGGGTAACCTACGAGCAGTACTTC. Protein sequence: CASSRVTYEQYF.

The genes are TRBV19 and TRBJ2-3; TRBD2 matches at 8 bases. The CDR3 covers 18 residues. V was clipped by 0 bases and J by 0 bases; unmatched bases: 8. The V gene's germline CDR1 is LNHDA and CDR2 SQIVND (reference sequence). The CDR3 DNA reads TGTGCCAGTAGTATAGATCATCTCCGGGGGGGTAGCACAGATACGCAGTATTTT. Amino acids: CASSIDHLRGGSTDTQYF.

The chain has TRBV6-6 and TRBJ2-1, with 9 bases fitting TRBD2. Germline CDR1 and CDR2: MNHNY and SVGAGI (reference sequence). The CDR3 is 14 amino acids. V lost 7 bases, J lost 6 bases, and 7 bases stayed unmatched. The CDR3 region has the DNA TGTGCCAGCACCGATAGCGGGGGAGGCAATGAGCAGTTCTTC. Translated: CASTDSGGGNEQFF.

Only one count was recorded for this clone. The chain is built from TRBV12-5 and TRBJ2-7; 10 bases fit TRBD1. CDR3 length: 15 amino acids. Looked up from germline, CDR1 is LGHNT and CDR2 is FRNRAP. With V trimmed by 7 bases and J by 6 bases, 12 bases remained unmatched. CDR3: CASALKGTGVREQYF. CDR3 nucleotides: TGTGCTAGTGCCTTGAAGGGGACAGGGGTTCGCGAGCAGTACTTC.

The V call is TRBV28, the J call TRBJ2-5, with no clear D. Per the germline V gene, CDR1 is MDHEN and CDR2 is SYDVKM. This CDR3 has 15 amino acids. Trimming took off 1 base at V and 4 bases at J, with 13 bases between the two ends. CDR3 loop: CASSLLFGSSETQYF. The CDR3 nucleotides are TGTGCCAGCAGTTTATTGTTCGGTAGCTCAGAGACCCAGTACTTC.

The chain carries TRBV7-9 and TRBJ1-5, with TRBD1 identical over 8 bases. Germline V CDR1 and CDR2: SEHNR, FQNEAQ (reference sequence). With 5 bases clipped from V and 1 base from J, the junction kept 1 base outside the gene matches. This CDR3 contains 14 residues. The CDR3 DNA follows: TGTGCCAGCAGCCGACAGGGGAGCAATCAGCCCCAGCATTTT. Its protein is CASSRQGSNQPQHF.

By share of the sample, this clone is medium-sized. The chain carries TRBV5-5 and TRBJ1-2, with 9 bases matching TRBD1. Trimming removed 4 bases from V and 3 bases from J; junction bases left unmatched: 7. From germline, CDR1 is SGHKS and CDR2 YYEKEE (reference sequence). CDR3 length: 15 amino acids. The chain's CDR3 is CASSMRTGVDYGYTF. The CDR3 DNA is TGTGCCAGCAGCATGCGGACAGGGGTCGACTATGGCTACACCTTC.

This chain links TRBV27 with TRBJ2-3; TRBD1 aligns across 9 bases. Per germline, CDR1 MNHEY and CDR2 SMNVEV (reference sequence). Trimming removed 7 bases from V and 5 bases from J; junction bases left unmatched: 4. The CDR3 covers 13 residues. The CDR3 reads CASNTGGRDTQYF. The CDR3 nucleotides are TGTGCCAGCAATACAGGGGGCCGAGATACGCAGTATTTT.

This clone appeared once. The chain links TRBV15 to TRBJ1-1, with a tentative D call TRBD1 (5 bases). V was clipped by 6 bases and J by 4 bases, with 12 bases between them. The CDR3 covers 13 residues. CDR1 and CDR2 from the germline V gene are LNHNV and YYDKDF (reference sequence). CDR3 in amino acids: CATRNGRGTEAFF. The CDR3 DNA is TGTGCCACCAGAAATGGGAGGGGCACTGAAGCTTTCTTT.

This sequence joins TRBV4-1 and TRBJ2-3, with 7 bases lining up with TRBD1. This CDR3 has 19 residues. The V segment lost 0 bases and the J segment 2 bases; nucleotides outside the gene matches: 14. The germline V gene encodes CDR1 MGHRA and CDR2 YSYEKL. The CDR3 DNA is TGCGCCAGCAGCCAAGAAGGCCCGAGGGGGCGGCCAGCCACAGATACGCAGTATTTT. Translating it yields CASSQEGPRGRPATDTQYF.

About this clone itself: Other DNA variants within this sample encode the same CDR3. The CDR3 region is CASSQAGGNQPQHF. In DNA, the CDR3 is TGTGCCAGCAGCCAAGCAGGGGGAAATCAGCCCCAGCATTTT. The chain couples TRBV3-1 (or the pseudogene TRBV3-2) to TRBJ1-5; 7 bases agree with TRBD1. V trimming: 1 base; J trimming: 4 bases; junction bases outside the gene matches: 1. CDR1 is LGHDT and CDR2 is YNNKEL in the germline V gene (reference sequence). CDR3 size: 14 residues.